A single TCR beta chain is shown here with its context. The data stem from a study of tumor-infiltrating lymphocytes in primary liver carcinoma. The V end was cut by 4 bases, the J end by 11 bases, with 13 bases between. The V gene's germline CDR1 is SGHNT and CDR2 YYREEE (reference sequence). The CDR3 has 12 residues. Bulk tissue was left unsorted, and RNA and DNA were co-extracted from around 18-30 mg of it. TCR beta cDNA was made from 500 ng total RNA with a constant-region primer. Slightly modified ARM-PCR served as the procedure for the TCR beta libraries. These libraries came from three rounds of nested multiplex PCR. The opening two PCR rounds, around 11 cycles each, paired TRBV1-TRBV30 forward primers with a C-beta reverse primer. One entry per CDR3 protein, called by TCRdb with MiXCR from the multiplex PCR reads. The sample records under 150,000 distinct CDR3 sequences, under 70% being singletons.

Sequenced input: tumor-adjacent normal liver tissue. This TCR was sampled from a woman aged 60 to 75 with primary liver carcinoma and hepatitis B virus infection. The rearrangement links TRBV5-4 to TRBJ2-1, with no clear D. This chain's CDR3 is CASSRIVGKQFF. The CDR3 coding sequence is TGTGCCAGCAGCCGAATTGTAGGGAAGCAGTTCTTC.